This T cell receptor (beta chain) is from a study of vaccination and CD4 T cells after COVID-19. Study in general: At a median approximately 76 days (range 14 to 241) after dose two, post-vaccine samples were obtained. Study-wide results and limits: Researchers report that 304 of 307 vaccine-specific clones in convalescent patients proved spike mono-reactive. Clonotypes reactive to SARS-CoV-2 had a median that went up from roughly 21 to 40, but not significantly.

The germline CDR1 and CDR2 sequences are DFQATT and SNEGSKA (reference sequence). J was trimmed by 7 bases and V by 7 bases; bases with no gene match: 21. The CDR3 sequence is 17 residues long. As to this clonotype: Its matching antigen is unknown.

The assay that was used to sequence DNA from cultured CD4+ T cells was the Oncomine TCR Beta short-read assay. MiXCR, run by TCRdb on the PCR reads, gives a single entry per CDR3 protein. The repertoire holds about 15,000 distinct CDR3 sequences, with around 46% as singletons. Treatment in this sample: roughly 10-day PBMC culture with coronavirus spike peptide pools or control peptides (ViraFEST assay). Following expansion of antigen-specific T cells with peptide pools, ViraFEST then sequenced TCRs. Material for sequencing was CD4+ T cells from blood, cultured in vitro. The chain carries TRBV20-1 and TRBJ2-1; 8 positions agree with TRBD1. This receptor was taken from a human donor who had recovered from COVID-19. CDR3 coding DNA: TGCAGTGTAACTCAGAGCAGGTCGAGGACAGGGAGGAATGAGCAGTTCTTC. Its protein product is CSVTQSRSRTGRNEQFF.